This TCR beta chain emerged from a study of blood T cell repertoires in COVID-19. Overall study context: Acute and convalescent COVID-19 specimens originated in the United States, Italy and Spain. Sample material is recorded as cDNA or gDNA derived from T cells, B-cell-depleted T cells, or PBMCs.

In the source study's methods: How many nucleated cells were present was estimated from reference gene primer amplification. The repertoire was sequenced with immunoSEQ multiplex PCR; TCRdb's copy has only in-frame clones and lacks some. V and J calls and clone size are given by that table; D and trimming were obtained from the DNA. The sample consists of about 37,000 clones, 89% of them appearing once. Germline V lookup: CDR1 LGHDT, CDR2 YNNKEL (reference sequence). The CDR3 is 18 amino acids. V lost 4 bases and J lost 7; bases outside the gene matches: 13. The sequenced sample consisted of peripheral blood. The receptor was isolated from a human donor in a cohort sampled during active COVID-19. The chain employs TRBV3-1 (or the pseudogene TRBV3-2) and TRBJ2-1; TRBD2 matches at 13 bases. CDR3 amino acids: CASSRAGATSGRFNEQFF. CDR3 nucleotide sequence: TGTGCCAGCAGCCGTGCGGGGGCGACTAGCGGGAGGTTTAATGAGCAGTTCTTC.